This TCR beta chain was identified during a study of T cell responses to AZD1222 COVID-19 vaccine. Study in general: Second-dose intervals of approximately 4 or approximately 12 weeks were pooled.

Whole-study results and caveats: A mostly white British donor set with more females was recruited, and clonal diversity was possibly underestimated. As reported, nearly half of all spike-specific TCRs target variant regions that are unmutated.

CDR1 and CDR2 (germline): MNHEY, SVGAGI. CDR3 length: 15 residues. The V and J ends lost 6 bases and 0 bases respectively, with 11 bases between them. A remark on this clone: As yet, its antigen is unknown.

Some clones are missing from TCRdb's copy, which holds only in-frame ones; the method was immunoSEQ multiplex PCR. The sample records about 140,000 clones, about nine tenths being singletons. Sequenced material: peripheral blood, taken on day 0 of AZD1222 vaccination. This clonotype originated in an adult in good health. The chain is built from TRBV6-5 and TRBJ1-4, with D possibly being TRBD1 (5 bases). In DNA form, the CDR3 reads TGTGCCAGCAGGGACACGGATGCAACTAATGAAAAACTGTTTTTT. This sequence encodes CASRDTDATNEKLFF.